The present T cell receptor (beta chain) was sequenced within a study of T cell responses to AZD1222 COVID-19 vaccine. Notes on the study in general: Reportedly, nearly half of unique spike TCRs recognized epitopes outside B.1.351/B.1.1.7 mutations.

To note about this clone: Its antigen is as yet unknown.

The table came from immunoSEQ multiplex PCR; TCRdb's copy has only in-frame clones and leaves some out. The repertoire includes around 130,000 clones, more than 75% of them detected once, and around 3.1% sits in the top ten. Trimming shortened V by 3 bases and J by 3 bases, and 15 bases separated the two germline ends. Germline CDR1 reads SGHDT; CDR2 reads YYEEEE. There are 16 residues in the CDR3. The TCR sequence derives from an adult who received the AZD1222 COVID-19 vaccine. This specimen was peripheral blood, taken 28 days after the second AZD1222 dose. The chain recombines TRBV5-6 with TRBJ2-2; tentative D call: TRBD1 (5 bases). Here the CDR3 reads CASSSTENVYTGELFF. CDR3 DNA sequence: TGTGCCAGCAGCTCGACAGAAAATGTGTACACCGGGGAGCTGTTTTTT.